Listed here are 21 T cell receptor beta chains from one sample, sequenced in a study of T cell responses to AZD1222 COVID-19 vaccine. Sequenced by immunoSEQ multiplex PCR; TCRdb stores in-frame clones only, minus some. Of roughly 75,000 clones in the sample, 65% to 85% were seen once. The sample here was peripheral blood, taken on day 0 of AZD1222 vaccination. All receptors derive from an adult in good health.

V usage is TRBV6-1 and J usage is TRBJ1-5, with D uncertain. Per germline, CDR1 MNHNS and CDR2 SASEGT. The CDR3 is 16 amino acids. The ends were cut back, 3 bases at V and 0 bases at J, with 12 bases in the middle. CDR3 coding DNA: TGTGCCAGCAGTGACGCCGGACTGTATAGCAATCAGCCCCAGCATTTT. It specifies CASSDAGLYSNQPQHF.

The chain employs TRBV30 and TRBJ1-1; D is ambiguous. With 2 bases removed from V and 4 bases from J, the gap between germline ends came to 11 bases. The length of the CDR3 is 13 residues. Germline V gene sequence: CDR1 GTSNPN, CDR2 SVGIG (reference sequence). CDR3 bases: TGTGCCTGGAGTAAGGGCTTGGGCACTGAAGCTTTCTTT. Its protein product is CAWSKGLGTEAFF.

This sequence joins TRBV6-5 and TRBJ1-6, with D hard to call. This CDR3 comprises 16 residues. With 3 bases removed from V and 6 bases from J, the gap between germline ends came to 15 bases. Germline V gene data show CDR1 as MNHEY and CDR2 as SVGAGI. CDR3 in DNA: TGTGCCAGCAGTTATATGAGGGCAGGTTTTAATTCACCCCTCCACTTT. Translating gives CASSYMRAGFNSPLHF.

A single count supports this clone. The rearrangement joins TRBV5-4 to TRBJ2-3; D tentatively fits TRBD1 or TRBD2 (6 bases each). The CDR3 covers 17 residues. Germline V gene data show CDR1 as SGHNT and CDR2 as YYREEE (reference sequence). The germline V and J ends were trimmed by 0 bases and 1 base, with 15 bases remaining between them. CDR3 amino acids: CASSLGYQGTRTDTQYF. The CDR3 DNA is TGTGCCAGCAGCTTGGGATATCAGGGGACTCGCACAGATACGCAGTATTTT.

This clone was detected only once. The V call is TRBV6-5, the J call TRBJ1-2, with D perhaps TRBD1 (5 bases). Germline assignment: CDR1 MNHEY and CDR2 SVGAGI. The length of the CDR3 is 13 residues. V was clipped by 2 bases and J by 4 bases, with 8 bases between them. CDR3 sequence: CASSYDSSYGYTF. The CDR3, as DNA: TGTGCCAGCAGTTACGACAGTAGCTATGGCTACACCTTC.

This chain uses TRBV11-3 with TRBJ1-3; possible D gene TRBD1, 6 bases. V shed 2 bases and J shed 4 bases, with 6 bases lying between them. The CDR3 contains 13 residues. Germline CDR1 SGHNT, CDR2 YENEEA. This chain's CDR3 is CASSLTGGNTIYF. Written as DNA, the CDR3 is TGTGCCAGCAGCTTAACAGGGGGAAACACCATATATTTT.

This rearrangement joins TRBV5-1 to TRBJ1-1; no definite D call. V lost 0 bases and J lost 1, with 7 bases in between. The CDR3 is made up of 14 amino acids. Germline CDR1 reads SGHRS; CDR2 reads YFSETQ. The CDR3 nucleotides are TGCGCCAGCAGCTTGGGACCGCAGAACACTGAAGCTTTCTTT. Its protein is CASSLGPQNTEAFF.

The chain recombines TRBV28 with TRBJ2-5; no clear D. V was clipped by 2 bases and J by 1 base, with 11 bases between them. CDR1 and CDR2 from the germline V gene are MDHEN and SYDVKM. CDR3 length: 15 amino acids. CDR3 loop: CASSLDSNAQETQYF. CDR3 in DNA: TGTGCCAGCAGTTTAGATAGTAACGCCCAAGAGACCCAGTACTTC.

The chain links TRBV6-5 to TRBJ2-7, with 8 nucleotides matching TRBD1. CDR1 is MNHEY, CDR2 SVGAGI, per germline. The CDR3 contains 16 residues. V shed 4 bases and J 2 bases; nucleotides not matched to a gene: 10. CDR3 sequence: CASSWKIQGGTYEQYF. CDR3 nucleotides: TGTGCCAGCAGTTGGAAGATACAGGGGGGAACCTACGAGCAGTACTTC.

The chain has TRBV5-6 and TRBJ1-1, with a possible D match to TRBD1 (6 bases). V was pared by 1 base and J by 1 base, with 14 bases between. CDR3 size: 16 residues. Germline loops: CDR1 SGHDT, CDR2 YYEEEE. This CDR3 is CASSLPRGARNTEAFF. The DNA of the CDR3 is TGTGCCAGCAGCTTGCCTCGGGGGGCGCGGAACACTGAAGCTTTCTTT.

CDR3 protein: CASRGRVWDEKLFF. Here the CDR3 DNA reads TGTGCCAGCAGGGGGAGGGTGTGGGATGAAAAACTGTTTTTT. The chain has TRBV28 and TRBJ1-4, with unresolved D. The germline CDR1 and CDR2 sequences are MDHEN and SYDVKM. Trimming removed 6 bases from V and 6 bases from J, with 14 bases in between. The CDR3 spans 14 residues.

This clone was picked up one time. The rearrangement links TRBV6-5 to TRBJ1-6; D uncertain. With 10 bases removed from V and 6 bases from J, the gap between germline ends came to 16 bases. There are 14 residues in the CDR3. CDR1 and CDR2 from the germline V gene are MNHEY and SVGAGI. The CDR3 protein is CATADGPVNSPLHF. The CDR3 nucleotides are TGTGCCACCGCGGACGGGCCGGTTAATTCACCCCTCCACTTT.

The J gene is TRBJ2-7, the V gene TRBV13, with D perhaps TRBD1 (6 bases). Trimming removed 1 base from V and 4 bases from J, with 14 bases in between. CDR1 is PRHDT and CDR2 is FYEKMQ in the germline V gene (reference sequence). There are 15 residues in the CDR3. The CDR3 DNA reads TGTGCCAGCAGCTTAGCCCCAGGGGCAAGTTACGAGCAGTACTTC. Translation: CASSLAPGASYEQYF.

This clone was seen a few times. This chain joins TRBV2 and TRBJ1-4, with D possibly matching TRBD1 (6 bases). Germline V gene data show CDR1 as SNHLY and CDR2 as FYNNEI. V was trimmed by 9 bases and J by 4 bases, leaving 12 bases between them. The length of the CDR3 is 13 residues. The CDR3 region is CASRRQDNEKLFF. The CDR3 DNA follows: TGTGCCAGTAGACGACAGGATAATGAAAAACTGTTTTTT.

The chain is built from TRBV27 and TRBJ1-6; 8 bases match TRBD1. From germline, CDR1 is MNHEY and CDR2 SMNVEV (reference sequence). Germline trimming cut 2 bases from V and 9 bases from J; bases unmatched to any gene: 3. This CDR3 region has 14 residues. CDR3 in DNA: TGTGCCAGCAGTTTAGGGACAGGCGGTTCACCCCTCCACTTT. This translates into CASSLGTGGSPLHF.

The chain links TRBV10-3 to TRBJ2-5; D gene unclear. CDR1 and CDR2 from the germline V gene are ENHRY and SYGVKD. The germline V and J ends were trimmed by 3 bases and 1 base, with 9 bases remaining between them. The length of the CDR3 is 14 residues. The CDR3 loop is CAISDRNSQETQYF. The CDR3 coding sequence is TGTGCCATCAGTGACAGAAACTCCCAAGAGACCCAGTACTTC.

V usage is TRBV6-5 and J usage is TRBJ2-2; 7 bases line up with TRBD2. This CDR3 spans 16 amino acids. The germline V gene encodes CDR1 MNHEY and CDR2 SVGAGI. J gave up 1 base and V 2 bases, and 4 bases lay outside the gene matches. The CDR3 reads CASSYLLAGNTGELFF. CDR3 bases: TGTGCCAGCAGTTACCTGTTAGCGGGGAACACCGGGGAGCTGTTTTTT.

This chain links TRBV11-1 with TRBJ2-2; D might be TRBD1 or TRBD2, each matching 5 bases. V was shortened by 1 base and J by 7 bases, with 10 bases between the two germline ends. The CDR3 covers 14 residues. In germline, CDR1 is SGHAT, CDR2 FQDESV (reference sequence). The CDR3 sequence: CASSLEQAGGELFF. DNA for the CDR3: TGTGCCAGCAGCTTAGAACAGGCGGGCGGGGAGCTGTTTTTT.

The chain links TRBV3-1 (or the pseudogene TRBV3-2) to TRBJ1-4; 9 nucleotides match TRBD1. This CDR3 has 16 amino acids. J was trimmed by 10 bases and V by 4 bases; bases with no gene match: 13. The germline V gene has CDR1 LGHDT and CDR2 YNNKEL (reference sequence). Here the CDR3 DNA reads TGTGCCAGCAGCCCCTCCCACGGGACAGGGTTGGCAAAACTGTTTTTT. It encodes CASSPSHGTGLAKLFF.

The chain combines TRBV28 with TRBJ2-7, with D possibly matching TRBD1 (7 bases). The CDR3 is made up of 18 amino acids. Germline loops: CDR1 MDHEN, CDR2 SYDVKM. V gave up 3 bases and J gave up 0 bases, with 21 bases separating them. The CDR3 loop is CASSFTTGQGGTSYEQYF. The CDR3 nucleotides read TGTGCCAGCAGTTTCACAACCGGGCAGGGGGGTACCTCCTACGAGCAGTACTTC.

This clone has a single count. This chain links TRBV2 with TRBJ1-2; D unresolved. This CDR3 spans 14 amino acids. From germline, CDR1 is SNHLY and CDR2 FYNNEI. V dropped 7 bases and J dropped 8 bases, with 20 bases sitting between them. CDR3 sequence: CASILETDGRGYTF. CDR3 coding DNA: TGTGCCAGCATCCTCGAAACGGACGGCCGCGGCTACACCTTC.